One sample yielded the 27 T cell receptor beta chains listed below, sequenced in a study of identical twins. TCRdb redid the calling of the 5' RACE reads with MiXCR, one entry per CDR3 protein. The sample lists 310,000 or so distinct CDR3 sequences, over 8.5% occurring once. The sample was also reused in another study, on yellow fever vaccine responses in identical twins.

The sample was CD8+ T cells sorted from blood. Source of these receptors: a woman younger than 30 in good health.

This clonotype was detected ten times or more. This chain links TRBV7-2 with TRBJ2-1, with 8 bases identical to TRBD2. V lost 5 bases and J lost 4; bases outside the gene matches: 10. From germline, CDR1 is SGHTA and CDR2 FQGNSA. This CDR3 is built from 16 residues. The CDR3 DNA follows: TGTGCCAGCAGCGCGGGATCGGGACTAGGGTACAATGAGCAGTTCTTC. Its protein product is CASSAGSGLGYNEQFF.

There are many counts of this clonotype. This chain joins TRBV20-1 and TRBJ2-7; D gene uncertain. CDR3 size: 13 residues. Trimming took 0 bases from V and 2 from J, leaving 8 bases between them. CDR1 and CDR2 (germline): DFQATT, SNEGSKA (reference sequence). This CDR3 is CSARDIHTYEQYF. CDR3 bases: TGCAGTGCTAGAGATATACATACCTACGAGCAGTACTTC.

J is TRBJ2-3 and V is TRBV4-1; D remains unclear. The CDR3 runs 15 residues. With 1 base removed from V and 4 bases from J, the gap between germline ends came to 12 bases. Germline V gene data show CDR1 as MGHRA and CDR2 as YSYEKL. This CDR3 is CASSQVVLGPDTQYF. The CDR3 region has the DNA TGCGCCAGCAGCCAAGTGGTGTTAGGCCCAGATACGCAGTATTTT.

This clonotype appeared many times. This chain uses TRBV7-8 with TRBJ2-3, with 11 bases fitting TRBD2. The CDR3 runs 16 residues. Germline values: CDR1 SGHVS, CDR2 FQNEAQ. Losses at the gene ends were 3 bases for V and 4 bases for J; bases not matched to a gene: 6. This chain's CDR3 is CASSLLAGGGADTQYF. The CDR3 DNA follows: TGTGCCAGCAGCTTGTTAGCGGGGGGGGGCGCAGATACGCAGTATTTT.

The chain recombines TRBV7-2 with TRBJ2-1, with D perhaps being TRBD1 or TRBD2 (5 bases each). Germline CDR1 is SGHTA and CDR2 is FQGNSA. This CDR3 has 12 amino acids. Between the trimmed V and J ends, which lost 4 bases and 9 bases, there was a span of 10 bases. CDR3 DNA sequence: TGTGCCAGCAGCTCCGGGACGGCTGAGCAGTTCTTC. It is translated as CASSSGTAEQFF.

This clonotype was found many times. The chain is built from TRBV5-1 and TRBJ2-1, with 13 nucleotides matching TRBD2. The J segment lost 4 bases and the V segment lost 3 bases, leaving 10 bases of the junction unmatched. Germline V gives CDR1 SGHRS, CDR2 YFSETQ. This CDR3 region has 18 residues. CDR3 in amino acids: CASSWGTSGTPQYNEQFF. CDR3 DNA sequence: TGCGCCAGCAGCTGGGGGACTAGCGGGACACCGCAATACAATGAGCAGTTCTTC.

The rearrangement uses TRBV4-1 and TRBJ2-7; 7 nucleotides align to TRBD2. CDR3 length: 14 amino acids. The trim removed 1 base at V and 5 bases at J, leaving 5 bases unmatched. Germline V gene sequence: CDR1 MGHRA, CDR2 YSYEKL. DNA of the CDR3: TGCGCCAGCAGCCAAGTGGGGGAGGGAGACGAGCAGTACTTC. Encoded protein: CASSQVGEGDEQYF.

This sequence joins TRBV9 and TRBJ2-1, with D hard to call. Trimming removed 0 bases from V and 0 bases from J, with 7 bases in between. This CDR3 comprises 15 residues. Germline values: CDR1 SGDLS, CDR2 YYNGEE. The CDR3 is CASSVEWGSYNEQFF. The DNA of the CDR3 is TGTGCCAGCAGCGTAGAGTGGGGCTCCTACAATGAGCAGTTCTTC.

There are a few counts of this clonotype. This rearrangement joins TRBV29-1 to TRBJ2-5, with D maybe TRBD1 (6 bases). Trimming stripped 8 bases from V and 2 bases from J, with 21 bases between. CDR1 and CDR2 (germline): SQVTM, ANQGSEA. The CDR3 consists of 15 residues. This CDR3 is CSISALDSTQETQYF. The CDR3 DNA follows: TGCAGCATATCGGCATTGGACAGCACACAAGAGACCCAGTACTTC.

This clonotype was seen more than once but under ten times. V and J are TRBV4-3 and TRBJ2-2; D remains ambiguous. Germline V gene data show CDR1 as LGHNA and CDR2 as YSLEER. The CDR3 spans 16 residues. The V and J ends lost 4 bases and 0 bases respectively, with 12 bases between them. CDR3 bases: TGCGCCAGCAGCCGGTCGCTTTCCCCGAACACCGGGGAGCTGTTTTTT. It is translated as CASSRSLSPNTGELFF.

The chain employs TRBV18 and TRBJ2-1; no definite D call. The CDR3 contains 13 residues. Trimming pared 3 bases from V and 14 bases from J, leaving 17 bases between. Germline V CDR1 and CDR2: KGHSH, LQKENI. CDR3 DNA sequence: TGTGCCAGCTCACCGGCCCCTACTAAAGTGGAGTTCTTC. Residues: CASSPAPTKVEFF. The whole variable domain, remainder taken from reference TRBV18 and TRBJ2-1, is NAGVMQNPRHLVRRRGQEARLRCSPMKGHSHVYWYRQLPEEGLKFMVYLQKENIIDESGMPKERFSAEFPKEGPSILRIQQVVRGDSAAYFCASSPAPTKVEFFGPGTRLTVL.

This chain joins TRBV25-1 and TRBJ1-2; 9 positions match TRBD1. Germline CDR1 reads MGHDK; CDR2 reads SYGVNS. This CDR3 comprises 14 residues. With V trimmed by 6 bases and J by 6 bases, 8 bases remained unmatched. The DNA of the CDR3 is TGTGCCAGCAGGAGGACAGGGGAGGCCCATGGCTACACCTTC. It encodes CASRRTGEAHGYTF.

The rearrangement joins TRBV7-9 to TRBJ2-1, with D tentatively TRBD2 (7 bases). V lost 3 bases and J lost 6, with 21 bases in between. CDR3 length equals 17 residues. Germline CDR1 and CDR2: SEHNR and FQNEAQ (reference sequence). The CDR3 nucleotides are TGTGCCAGCAGCTTTAAGTGGGGGGGCCAAGGAGGCAATGAGCAGTTCTTC. This codes for CASSFKWGGQGGNEQFF.

The chain has TRBV6-1 and TRBJ1-3; 7 bases agree with TRBD1. There are 14 residues in the CDR3. From germline, CDR1 is MNHNS and CDR2 SASEGT. The V segment lost 4 bases and the J segment 0 bases; nucleotides outside the gene matches: 0. The chain's CDR3 is CASSGDSSGNTIYF. The CDR3 DNA reads as TGTGCCAGCAGTGGGGACAGCTCTGGAAACACCATATATTTT.

V and J are TRBV6-5 and TRBJ1-2, with 11 bases matching TRBD1. The germline gives CDR1 MNHEY, CDR2 SVGAGI. The CDR3 extends over 17 amino acids. The junction had 10 bases not matched to a gene; V was cut back by 5 bases and J by 2 bases. The CDR3 DNA reads TGTGCCAGCAGTCACCTCCCGGGACAGGGGGACAACTATGGCTACACCTTC. Residues: CASSHLPGQGDNYGYTF.

V and J are TRBV6-2 or TRBV6-3 and TRBJ2-5, with D tentatively TRBD1 (6 bases). Trimming removed 2 bases from V and 3 bases from J, with 16 bases in between. Per the germline V gene, CDR1 is MNHEY and CDR2 is SVGEGT. The length of the CDR3 is 16 residues. The CDR3 loop is CASSYLGTPKEETQYF. DNA of the CDR3: TGTGCCAGCAGTTACCTCGGGACACCAAAGGAAGAGACCCAGTACTTC.

This clonotype was observed many times. The gene calls are TRBV12-3 or TRBV12-4 and TRBJ1-1; D is perhaps TRBD1 (6 bases). The V gene lost 7 bases and the J gene lost 4 bases, with 16 bases spanning the gap. The CDR3 spans 14 residues. CDR3 bases: TGTGCCAGCATGGGGGGGCTTAGGTTCACTGAAGCTTTCTTT. Protein product: CASMGGLRFTEAFF.

This clonotype was detected many times. The V call is TRBV25-1, the J call TRBJ2-1; 8 bases map to TRBD1. CDR3 length equals 14 residues. In germline, CDR1 is MGHDK, CDR2 SYGVNS. The V segment lost 8 bases and the J segment 9 bases; nucleotides outside the gene matches: 12. The DNA for the CDR3 is TGTGCCAGCGGCGGACAGGGTGAAACTACTGAGCAGTTCTTC. It encodes CASGGQGETTEQFF.

This chain uses TRBV20-1 with TRBJ2-7; 9 nucleotides line up with TRBD1. Germline trimming cut 5 bases from V and 0 bases from J; bases unmatched to any gene: 14. This CDR3 has 17 residues. Germline lookup yields CDR1 DFQATT and CDR2 SNEGSKA (reference sequence). The CDR3 protein is CSAPPGQGWGSSYEQYF. CDR3 bases: TGCAGTGCTCCCCCGGGACAGGGATGGGGTAGCTCCTACGAGCAGTACTTC.

This clonotype was seen at least ten times. CDR3 coding DNA: TGTGCCAGCAGCTTAGCGCCCGGAATCTCTGGAAACACCATATATTTT. Amino acid sequence: CASSLAPGISGNTIYF. The chain carries TRBV7-9 and TRBJ1-3; no clear D gene. In germline, CDR1 is SEHNR, CDR2 FQNEAQ (reference sequence). The CDR3 loop spans 16 amino acids. Trimming removed 0 bases from V and 0 bases from J, with 9 bases in between.

The chain carries TRBV15 and TRBJ2-5; D is possibly TRBD1 (6 bases). This CDR3 has 15 residues. V was clipped by 1 base and J by 0 bases, with 9 bases between them. The germline CDR1 and CDR2 sequences are LNHNV and YYDKDF (reference sequence). This chain's CDR3 is CATSRVGANQETQYF. CDR3 sequence (DNA): TGTGCCACCAGCAGAGTGGGGGCCAACCAAGAGACCCAGTACTTC.

The J gene is TRBJ2-3, the V gene TRBV20-1, with 7 bases that match TRBD2. Germline lookup yields CDR1 DFQATT and CDR2 SNEGSKA (reference sequence). J lost 4 bases, V lost 0 bases, and 10 bases had no gene match. The CDR3 is 16 amino acids. In DNA, the CDR3 is TGCAGTGCTAGAGATCAAGGCGGGAGACTTGCAGATACGCAGTATTTT. Its protein product is CSARDQGGRLADTQYF.

Only a few counts were recorded for this clonotype. The chain recombines TRBV20-1 with TRBJ1-5; 9 bases fit TRBD1. Germline V gene sequence: CDR1 DFQATT, CDR2 SNEGSKA (reference sequence). V was clipped by 1 base and J by 7 bases; unmatched bases: 8. This CDR3 region has 15 residues. The CDR3 DNA sequence: TGCAGTGCTAGAGCCGGGACAGGGCTTCCCCAGCCCCAGCATTTT. It specifies CSARAGTGLPQPQHF.

The table lists this clonotype with a few counts. The V gene is TRBV29-1, the J gene TRBJ2-1; D not resolved. The CDR3 consists of 12 residues. The V and J ends lost 4 bases and 8 bases respectively, with 12 bases between them. CDR1 SQVTM and CDR2 ANQGSEA come from the germline V gene. The CDR3 region has the DNA TGCAGCGTTGCCTGGAGTTTCGATGAGCAGTTCTTC. Encoded protein: CSVAWSFDEQFF.

This clonotype was seen a few times. J is TRBJ2-3 and V is TRBV24-1, with a weak D call TRBD2 (5 bases). The CDR3 consists of 14 residues. The germline V and J ends were trimmed by 5 bases and 4 bases, with 12 bases remaining between them. Germline assignment: CDR1 KGHDR and CDR2 SFDVKD. The CDR3 spells CATSASGFADTQYF. CDR3 DNA sequence: TGTGCCACCAGTGCATCGGGATTCGCAGATACGCAGTATTTT.

The V gene is TRBV4-1, the J gene TRBJ2-1, with 8 bases that match TRBD2. Germline V gives CDR1 MGHRA, CDR2 YSYEKL. Losses at the gene ends were 7 bases for V and 0 bases for J; bases not matched to a gene: 14. The CDR3 loop spans 18 amino acids. CDR3 loop: CASTAAGSSGNSYNEQFF. The CDR3 DNA reads TGCGCCAGCACAGCGGCCGGGAGTAGCGGGAACTCCTACAATGAGCAGTTCTTC.

This clonotype was detected ten times or more. The chain uses TRBV12-3 or TRBV12-4 and TRBJ2-5; D is ambiguous. The CDR3 runs 15 residues. Trimming stripped 3 bases from V and 4 bases from J, with 15 bases between. The CDR3 region is CASSFLGPSRETQYF. DNA for the CDR3: TGTGCCAGCAGTTTCCTGGGCCCCTCGCGAGAGACCCAGTACTTC.